This T cell receptor (beta chain) emerged from a study of metastatic and nonmetastatic thyroid tumors. TCRdb reanalyzed the PCR reads with MiXCR. The sample carries about 25,000 clones, approximately 20% recorded once. Each patient came to thyroid surgery without any prior treatment (of any kind). This clone was seen ten or more times. The sequencing input was adjacent normal tissue. This receptor was obtained from a female donor with papillary thyroid cancer or a benign thyroid nodule (not recorded which). Some clones in this sample may be carry-over from other donors' samples.

The CDR3 loop is CASSLRTSANEQFF. CDR3 sequence (DNA): TGTGCCAGCAGTCTTCGGACTAGCGCTAATGAGCAGTTCTTC. The V and J genes are TRBV12-3 or TRBV12-4 and TRBJ2-1, with 9 bases that match TRBD2. V lost 5 bases, J lost 7 bases, and 6 bases stayed unmatched. This CDR3 region has 14 residues.